The TCR beta chain described here comes from a study of cytomegalovirus exposure and HLA in healthy donors. This clone was recorded only once. Libraries were prepared by immunoSEQ multiplex PCR; TCRdb keeps only in-frame clonotypes and omits some of them. The sample consists of 150,000 to 200,000 clones, about 90% of them appearing once. Germline CDR1 SGHAT, CDR2 FQDESV (reference sequence). Trimming pared 1 base from V and 9 bases from J, leaving 10 bases between. The CDR3 totals 13 residues. What was sequenced was PBMCs. This clonotype was sampled from a woman aged 18-35 years in good health and CMV-seropositive. The V call is TRBV11-1, the J call TRBJ2-1; weak D call: TRBD1 (5 bases). DNA for the CDR3: TGTGCCAGCAGCTTAGTCAGGGCCGGTGAGCAGTTCTTC. This codes for CASSLVRAGEQFF.